This entry concerns a single T cell receptor beta chain. This receptor's antigen is unknown. The sample holds no much larger clone one base away, and base qualities are not on file. The sample originates from a study of OX40 agonist ivuxolimab in advanced cancers. Turning to the overall study: Ivuxolimab was an agonistic, fully human IgG2 monoclonal antibody directed against OX40 (CD134), a costimulatory receptor. Intravenous ivuxolimab was administered to patients every 2 weeks at six dose levels: 0.01, 0.1, 0.3, 1.5, 3 and 10 mg/kg. Among the approximately 54 dose-escalation patients, around 20 had hepatocellular carcinoma, some 15 melanoma, 9 renal cell carcinoma and 9 head and neck cancer. The dose-escalation cohort was roughly 80% male with a mean age of approximately 60 years, ranging from about 23 to 85. Patients were allowed to have had prior anti-PD-1, anti-PD-L1 or anti-CTLA-4 therapy, and around two fifths of the dose-escalation patients had been treated with checkpoint inhibitors. Partial responses were achieved by three dose-escalation patients, of whom one had hepatocellular carcinoma and two had cutaneous melanoma. Peripheral TCRbeta sequencing was intended to test whether TCR sequence diversity was altered and clonal T-cell expansion was caused by ivuxolimab. The monotherapy dose-escalation portion (N ≈ 55 patients) of the phase I ivuxolimab trial is reported in the paper. General findings and caveats noted by the study authors: On average, CD8+ T cells showed more expanded clones than CD4+ T cells after ivuxolimab. Antigen specificity was not determined for the clonally expanded peripheral T cells. At doses of 0.1 to 3.0 mg/kg, clonal expansion of both CD4+ and CD8+ T cells in blood was seen between baseline and week 6. Low levels of normalized T-cell clonal expansion were also seen in some nonresponding patients. In the 0.1-3.0 mg/kg groups, partial responders had among the lowest normalized peripheral clonal expansion, particularly in CD8+ T cells.

For sequencing of the TCRbeta CDR3 region, genomic DNA was extracted from the sorted cells. The immunoSEQ Assay was used for sequencing of TCRbeta CDR3 regions. TCRdb's version of the immuneACCESS table is confined to in-frame rearrangements and falls short of the full clone set. An unresolved V gene accounts for under half of the shortfall where checked; the remainder is of unknown origin. This sample gives about 84,000 clones in total; around four fifths of them show up just once. Clones ranked in the top ten supply approximately 2.6% of the sample. Patients with autoimmune disease history or receiving systemic immunosuppression were excluded from the trial. In every dose cohort, peripheral blood was drawn for TCR sequencing at baseline, cycle 4 day 1, and cycle 7 day 1. The samples were taken from a phase I, first-in-human, multicenter, open-label dose-escalation trial of ivuxolimab. Adults with locally advanced or metastatic melanoma, renal cell carcinoma, hepatocellular carcinoma or head and neck squamous cell carcinoma were enrolled in the trial. Before TCR sequencing, CD4+ T cells and CD8+ T cells from peripheral blood were sorted into separate populations.

V ends up 5 bases short and J 7 bases short, with an unmatched junction base count of 5. The CDR3 holds 13 amino acids from the cysteine to the phenylalanine. The only DNA kept is the CDR3, 39 bases in frame from the first base. The germline V gene (reference sequence) supplies CDR1 MNHNY and CDR2 SVGAGI. This sample comprised CD4+ or CD8+ T cells sorted from blood, obtained in a trial of the OX40 agonist ivuxolimab. The sequence derives from an adult with an advanced solid tumor such as melanoma, head and neck, liver or kidney cancer. Rearrangement joined TRBV6-6 to TRBJ1-2; 9 bases in the junction line up with TRBD1. The bases are TGTGCCAGCAGTCCATGGACAGGGGTTGGCTACACCTTC. Translated, this gives CASSPWTGVGYTF.